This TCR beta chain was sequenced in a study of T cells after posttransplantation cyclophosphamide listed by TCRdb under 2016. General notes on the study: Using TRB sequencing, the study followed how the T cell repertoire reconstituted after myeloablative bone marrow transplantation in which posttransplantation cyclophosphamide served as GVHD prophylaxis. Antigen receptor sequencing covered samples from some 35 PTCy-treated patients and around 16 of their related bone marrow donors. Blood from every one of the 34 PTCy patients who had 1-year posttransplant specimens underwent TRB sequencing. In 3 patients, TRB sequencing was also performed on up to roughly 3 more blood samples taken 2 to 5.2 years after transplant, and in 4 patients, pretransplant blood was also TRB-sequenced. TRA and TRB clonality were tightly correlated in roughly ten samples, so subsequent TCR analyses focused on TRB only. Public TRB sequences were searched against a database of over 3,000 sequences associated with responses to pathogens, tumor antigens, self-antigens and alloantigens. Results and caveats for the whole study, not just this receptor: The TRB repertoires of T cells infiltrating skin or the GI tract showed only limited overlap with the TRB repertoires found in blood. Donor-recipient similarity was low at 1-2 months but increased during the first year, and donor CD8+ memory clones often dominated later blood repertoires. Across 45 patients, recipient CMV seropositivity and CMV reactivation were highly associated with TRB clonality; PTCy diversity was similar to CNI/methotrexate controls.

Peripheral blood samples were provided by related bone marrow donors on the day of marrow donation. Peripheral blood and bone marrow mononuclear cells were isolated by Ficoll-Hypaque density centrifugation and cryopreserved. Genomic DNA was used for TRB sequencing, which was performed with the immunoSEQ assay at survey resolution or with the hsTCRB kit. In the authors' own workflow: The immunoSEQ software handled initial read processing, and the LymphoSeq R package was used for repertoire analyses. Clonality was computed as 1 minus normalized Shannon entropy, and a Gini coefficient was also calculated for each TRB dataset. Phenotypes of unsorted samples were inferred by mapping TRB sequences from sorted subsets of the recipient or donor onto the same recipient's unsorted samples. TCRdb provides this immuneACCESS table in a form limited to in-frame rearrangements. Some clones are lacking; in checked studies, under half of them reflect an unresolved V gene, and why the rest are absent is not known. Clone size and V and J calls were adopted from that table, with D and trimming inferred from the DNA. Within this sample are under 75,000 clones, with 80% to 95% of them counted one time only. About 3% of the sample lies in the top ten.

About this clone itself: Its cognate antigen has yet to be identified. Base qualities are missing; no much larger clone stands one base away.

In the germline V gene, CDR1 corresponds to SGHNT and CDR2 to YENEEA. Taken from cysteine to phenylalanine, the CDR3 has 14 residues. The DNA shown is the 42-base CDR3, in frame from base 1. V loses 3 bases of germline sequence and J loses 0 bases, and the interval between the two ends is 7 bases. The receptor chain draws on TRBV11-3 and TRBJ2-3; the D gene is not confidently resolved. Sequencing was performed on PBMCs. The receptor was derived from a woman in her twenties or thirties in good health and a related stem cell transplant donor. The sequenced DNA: TGTGCCAGCAGCTTGGCGGCAAGCACAGATACGCAGTATTTT. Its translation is CASSLAASTDTQYF.